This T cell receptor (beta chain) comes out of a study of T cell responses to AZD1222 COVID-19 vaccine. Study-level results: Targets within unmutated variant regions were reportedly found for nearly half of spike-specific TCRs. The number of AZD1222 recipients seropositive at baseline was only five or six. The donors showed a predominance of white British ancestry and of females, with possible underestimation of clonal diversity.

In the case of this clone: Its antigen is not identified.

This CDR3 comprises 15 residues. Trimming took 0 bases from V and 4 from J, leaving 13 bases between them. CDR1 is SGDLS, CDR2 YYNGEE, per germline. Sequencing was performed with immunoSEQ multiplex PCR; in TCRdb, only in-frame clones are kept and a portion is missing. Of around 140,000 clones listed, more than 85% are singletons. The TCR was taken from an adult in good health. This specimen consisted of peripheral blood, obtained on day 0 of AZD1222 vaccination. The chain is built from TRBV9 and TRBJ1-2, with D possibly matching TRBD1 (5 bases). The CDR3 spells CASSVGDYGGYGYTF. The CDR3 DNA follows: TGTGCCAGCAGCGTAGGGGACTATGGTGGCTATGGCTACACCTTC.